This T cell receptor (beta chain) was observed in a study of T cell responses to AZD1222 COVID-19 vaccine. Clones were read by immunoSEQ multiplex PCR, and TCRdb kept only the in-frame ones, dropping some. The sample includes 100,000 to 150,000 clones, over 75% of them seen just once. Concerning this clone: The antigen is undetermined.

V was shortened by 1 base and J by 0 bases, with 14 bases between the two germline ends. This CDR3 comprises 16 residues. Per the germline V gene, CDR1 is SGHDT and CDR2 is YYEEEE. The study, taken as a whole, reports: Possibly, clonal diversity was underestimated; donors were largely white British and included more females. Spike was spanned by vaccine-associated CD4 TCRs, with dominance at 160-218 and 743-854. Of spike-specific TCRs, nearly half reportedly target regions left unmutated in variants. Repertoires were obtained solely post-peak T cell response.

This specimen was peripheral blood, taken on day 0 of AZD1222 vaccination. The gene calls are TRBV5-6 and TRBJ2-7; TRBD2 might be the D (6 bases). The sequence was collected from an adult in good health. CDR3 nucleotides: TGTGCCAGCAGCTTGCTTGGCGGAGGGAGCTCCTACGAGCAGTACTTC. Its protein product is CASSLLGGGSSYEQYF.